This TCR beta chain was profiled in a study of blood T cell repertoires in COVID-19 (dated by TCRdb to 2018 to 2021). At the level of the whole study: Samples from collaborators originated in the United States, Italy and Spain and spanned both the acute and convalescent phases of COVID-19. The prospective study material was composed of cDNA or gDNA derived from T cells, B-cell-depleted T cells, or PBMCs. The dataset comprised deeply sampled blood TCRbeta repertoires from subjects exposed to, actively infected with, or recovered from COVID-19. The repertoires were released in a freely available public database meant as a resource for research on the immune response to SARS-CoV-2. Samples came from the ongoing ImmuneRACE study (first 160 participants) plus 1,254 subjects from 6 global collaborators. A de-identified subject ID, COVID-19 status, age in years and sex were almost always included in the sample metadata. Where available, HLA class I and class II types were taken from metadata supplied by the sample provider and were not determined by assay-based typing. Broader findings and caveats from the paper: The amount of clinical and demographic metadata varied by source and participant and was provided uncurated.

The immunoSEQ Assay, a bias-controlled multiplex PCR, was used to amplify TCRbeta CDR3 regions from genomic DNA. In the original analysis: Within the assay, amplification of reference gene primers was used to estimate how many nucleated cells each sample contained. To quantify the absolute abundance of each unique TCRbeta CDR3 rearrangement, sequence reads were collapsed and filtered. For each sample, productive Simpson clonality was calculated by taking the square root of Simpson's diversity index across productive rearrangements. TCRdb holds this immuneACCESS table with in-frame rearrangements only. Some clones are missing; in checked studies, unresolved V genes explain under half, and the rest has no known cause. From that table come the V and J calls and clone size; the DNA was used to work out D and trimming. This sample holds 50,000 or so clones; 65% to 85% were observed only once. Approximately 15% of the sample is taken by the ten largest.

This clone was seen more than once but under ten times. This clone's antigen is unknown. Per-base qualities were not stored, and no clone one base away is much larger. CDR1 SGHTS and CDR2 YDEGEE are derived from the germline V gene. The V and J ends are trimmed by 0 bases and 1 base, leaving 8 bases between them. From the cysteine through the phenylalanine, the CDR3 covers 14 amino acids. The entry retains the CDR3 DNA only, 42 bases that are in frame from base 1. Collaborating institutions collected whole blood in K2EDTA tubes following their own protocols. Collaborator samples were shipped for TCRbeta analysis as frozen whole blood, isolated PBMCs, or DNA extracted from either sample type.

The sequenced material came from peripheral blood. The rearranged segments are TRBV5-8 and TRBJ2-7, with TRBD1 tentatively as D gene (6 bases match). The clonotype was recovered from a man between 40 and 49 years old with acute or convalescent COVID-19. This receptor carries the CDR3 CASSLGGGSYEQYF. The DNA sequence reads TGTGCCAGCAGCTTGGGAGGGGGATCCTACGAGCAGTACTTC.